This TCR beta chain was recorded in a study of T cells in Graves' hyperthyroidism and ophthalmopathy. This clonotype was observed a handful of times. Uncontrolled infections, other autoimmune diseases, pregnancy or lactation led to exclusion of patients. The CDR3 spans 16 residues. From RNA transcripts, TCR beta CDR3 regions were amplified. RT-PCR in the first round (using the HTBI primer set) targeted the TCR CDR3. A single record per CDR3 protein comes from TCRdb applying MiXCR to the multiplex PCR reads. The sample lists about 640,000 distinct CDR3 sequences; roughly 20% were seen once. V usage is TRBV3-2 and J usage is TRBJ2-1; no DNA check was done on the table's D call, TRBD2. TRBV3-2 is assigned pseudogene status. The clonotype originates from a man aged 25-45 years with Graves' ophthalmopathy. The sample consisted of blood. The CDR3, as DNA: TGTGCCAGCAGCCAAGATCGAAGCGGGAGGGAGAATGAGCAGTTCTTC. Translation: CASSQDRSGRENEQFF.